This paragraph covers one T cell receptor beta chain sequence. Its cognate antigen is unknown. The germline V gene encodes CDR1 SEHNR and CDR2 FQNEAQ (reference sequence). The length of the CDR3 is 14 residues. The J segment lost 8 bases and the V segment lost 3 bases, leaving 4 bases of the junction unmatched. Profiling relied on immunoSEQ multiplex PCR, and the TCRdb table lists in-frame clones only, not all of them. Of about 130,000 clones listed, roughly nine tenths are singletons. This specimen belongs to a study of T cell responses to AZD1222 COVID-19 vaccine. Study results and limitations: Baseline serology detected seropositivity in only a handful of AZD1222 recipients. Mapped onto spike, vaccine-associated CD4 TCRs spanned it and were dominant at 160-218 and 743-854. Repertoires were sampled only after the peak T cell response. Per reports, nearly half of all spike-specific TCRs target regions that are unmutated in variants.

This TCR derives from an adult who received the AZD1222 COVID-19 vaccine. The J gene is TRBJ1-6, the V gene TRBV7-9; the match to TRBD1 covers 7 bases. The input for sequencing was peripheral blood, taken 28 days after the second AZD1222 dose. As DNA, the CDR3 is TGTGCCAGCAGCTTTGGGGACAGCCATTCACCCCTCCACTTT. It is translated as CASSFGDSHSPLHF.